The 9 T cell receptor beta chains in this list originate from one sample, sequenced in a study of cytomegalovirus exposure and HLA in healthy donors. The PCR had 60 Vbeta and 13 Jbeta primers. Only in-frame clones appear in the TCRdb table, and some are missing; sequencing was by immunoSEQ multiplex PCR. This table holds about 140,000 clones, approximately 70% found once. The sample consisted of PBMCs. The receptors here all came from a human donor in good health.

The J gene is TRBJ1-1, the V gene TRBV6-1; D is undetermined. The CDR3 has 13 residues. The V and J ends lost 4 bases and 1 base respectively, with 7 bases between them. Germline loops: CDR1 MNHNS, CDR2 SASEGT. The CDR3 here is CASSGRENTEAFF. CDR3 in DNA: TGTGCCAGCAGTGGACGGGAGAACACTGAAGCTTTCTTT.

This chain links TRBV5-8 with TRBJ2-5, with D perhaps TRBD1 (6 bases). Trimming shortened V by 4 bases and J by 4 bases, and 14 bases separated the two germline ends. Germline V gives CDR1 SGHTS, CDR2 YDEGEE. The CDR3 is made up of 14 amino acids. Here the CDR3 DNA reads TGTGCCAGCAGCCCGGACAGTCCGGGAGAGACCCAGTACTTC. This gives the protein CASSPDSPGETQYF.

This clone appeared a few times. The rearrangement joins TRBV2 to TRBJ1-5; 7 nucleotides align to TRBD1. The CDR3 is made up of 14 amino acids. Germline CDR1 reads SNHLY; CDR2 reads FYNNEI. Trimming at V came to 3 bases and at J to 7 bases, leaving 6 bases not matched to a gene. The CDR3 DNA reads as TGTGCCAGCAGTGATCGAGGGGGCCGCCAGCCCCAGCATTTT. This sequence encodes CASSDRGGRQPQHF.

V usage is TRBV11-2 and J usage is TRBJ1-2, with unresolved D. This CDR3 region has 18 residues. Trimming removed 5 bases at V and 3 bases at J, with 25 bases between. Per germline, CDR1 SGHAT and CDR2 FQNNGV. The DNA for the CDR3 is TGTGCCAGCAGCCAGACTAGGGTTAGGGCCTATGATGACTATGGCTACACCTTC. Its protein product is CASSQTRVRAYDDYGYTF. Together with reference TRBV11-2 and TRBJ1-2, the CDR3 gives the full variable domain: EAGVAQSPRYKIIEKRQSVAFWCNPISGHATLYWYQQILGQGPKLLIQFQNNGVVDDSQLPKDRFSAERLKGVDSTLKIQPAKLEDSAVYLCASSQTRVRAYDDYGYTFGSGTRLTVV.

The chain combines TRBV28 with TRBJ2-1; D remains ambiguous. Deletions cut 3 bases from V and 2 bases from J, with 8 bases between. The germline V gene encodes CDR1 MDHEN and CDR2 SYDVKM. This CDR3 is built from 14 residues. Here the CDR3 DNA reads TGTGCCAGCAGTTTCCCTGGAGCCTACAATGAGCAGTTCTTC. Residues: CASSFPGAYNEQFF.

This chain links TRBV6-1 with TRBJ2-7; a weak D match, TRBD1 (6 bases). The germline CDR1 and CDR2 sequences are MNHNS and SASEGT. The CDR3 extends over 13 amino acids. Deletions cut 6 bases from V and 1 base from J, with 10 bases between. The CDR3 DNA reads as TGTGCCAGCAGCGTCGACAGGTCCTACGAGCAGTACTTC. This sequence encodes CASSVDRSYEQYF.

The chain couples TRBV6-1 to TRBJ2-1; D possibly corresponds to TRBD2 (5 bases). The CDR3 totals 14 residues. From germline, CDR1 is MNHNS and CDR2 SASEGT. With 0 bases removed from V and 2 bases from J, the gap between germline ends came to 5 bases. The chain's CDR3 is CASSEAGTYNEQFF. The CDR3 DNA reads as TGTGCCAGCAGTGAAGCCGGGACCTACAATGAGCAGTTCTTC.

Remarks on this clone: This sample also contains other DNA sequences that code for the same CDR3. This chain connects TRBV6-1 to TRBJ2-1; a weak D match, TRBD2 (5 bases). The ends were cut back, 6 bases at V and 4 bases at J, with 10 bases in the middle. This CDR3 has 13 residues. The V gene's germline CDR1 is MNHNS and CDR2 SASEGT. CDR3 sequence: CASRGSGYNEQFF. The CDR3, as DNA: TGTGCCAGCAGGGGGTCGGGGTACAATGAGCAGTTCTTC.

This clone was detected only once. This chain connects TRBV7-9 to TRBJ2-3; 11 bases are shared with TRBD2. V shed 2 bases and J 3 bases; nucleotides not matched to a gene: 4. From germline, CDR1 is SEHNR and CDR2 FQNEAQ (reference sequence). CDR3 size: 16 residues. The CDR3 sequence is CASSLTSGRRTDTQYF. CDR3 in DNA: TGTGCCAGCAGCTTAACTAGCGGGAGAAGGACAGATACGCAGTATTTT.